This TCR beta chain comes out of a study of radiotherapy plus CTLA-4 blockade in lung cancer. Across the whole study: In around 17% of patients, objective responses were seen; approximately 31% had disease control. Whole-study findings and limits: In blood, TCR clones derived from the tumor expanded after radiotherapy plus ipilimumab.

Details on this clone: The antigen remains undetermined.

The CDR3 is 14 residues long. Germline V gene data show CDR1 as SGHDT and CDR2 as YYEEEE. The germline V and J ends were trimmed by 0 bases and 2 bases, with 9 bases remaining between them. The repertoire was sequenced with immunoSEQ multiplex PCR; TCRdb's copy has only in-frame clones and lacks some. The sample has about 77,000 clones, approximately 73% seen once; the top ten hold around 10%. The study gave focal radiation plus ipilimumab CTLA-4 blockade to patients with chemo-refractory metastatic non-small-cell lung cancer. The material sequenced was peripheral blood, taken from a patient treated with radiotherapy plus ipilimumab. V usage is TRBV5-6 and J usage is TRBJ2-7, with no clear D. The origin of this receptor is a human donor with non-small cell lung cancer whose response to radiotherapy plus ipilimumab could not be evaluated. This CDR3 reads CASSLGQITYEQYF. The CDR3 nucleotides are TGTGCCAGCAGCTTGGGGCAGATAACCTACGAGCAGTACTTC.